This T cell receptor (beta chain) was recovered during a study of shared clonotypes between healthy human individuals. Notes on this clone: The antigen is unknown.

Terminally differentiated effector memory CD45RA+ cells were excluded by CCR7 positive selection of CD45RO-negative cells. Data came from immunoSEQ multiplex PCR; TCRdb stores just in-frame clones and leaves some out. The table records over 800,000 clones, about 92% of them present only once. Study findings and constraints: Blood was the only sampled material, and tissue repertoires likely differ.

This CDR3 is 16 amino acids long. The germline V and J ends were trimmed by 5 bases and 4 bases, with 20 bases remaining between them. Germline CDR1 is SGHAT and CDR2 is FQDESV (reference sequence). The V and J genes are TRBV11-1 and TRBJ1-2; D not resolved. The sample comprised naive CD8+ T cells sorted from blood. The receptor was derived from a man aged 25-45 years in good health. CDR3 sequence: CASSTLQAGKTYGYTF. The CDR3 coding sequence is TGTGCCAGCAGCACCCTGCAGGCTGGAAAGACCTATGGCTACACCTTC.